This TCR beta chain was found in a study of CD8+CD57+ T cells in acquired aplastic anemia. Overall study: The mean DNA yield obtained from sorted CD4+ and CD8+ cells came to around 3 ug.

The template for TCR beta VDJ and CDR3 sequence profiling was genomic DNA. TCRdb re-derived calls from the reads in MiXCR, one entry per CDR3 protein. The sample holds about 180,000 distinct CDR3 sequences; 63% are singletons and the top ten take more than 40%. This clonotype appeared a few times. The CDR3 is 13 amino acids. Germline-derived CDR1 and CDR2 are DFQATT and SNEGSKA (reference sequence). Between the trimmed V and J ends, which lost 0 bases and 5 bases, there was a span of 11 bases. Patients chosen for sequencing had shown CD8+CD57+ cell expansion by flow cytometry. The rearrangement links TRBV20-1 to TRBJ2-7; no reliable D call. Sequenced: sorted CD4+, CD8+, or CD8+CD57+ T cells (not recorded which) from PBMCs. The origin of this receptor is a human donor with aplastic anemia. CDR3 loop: CSARDYRSDEQYF. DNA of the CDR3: TGCAGTGCTAGAGATTACCGGTCGGACGAGCAGTACTTC.